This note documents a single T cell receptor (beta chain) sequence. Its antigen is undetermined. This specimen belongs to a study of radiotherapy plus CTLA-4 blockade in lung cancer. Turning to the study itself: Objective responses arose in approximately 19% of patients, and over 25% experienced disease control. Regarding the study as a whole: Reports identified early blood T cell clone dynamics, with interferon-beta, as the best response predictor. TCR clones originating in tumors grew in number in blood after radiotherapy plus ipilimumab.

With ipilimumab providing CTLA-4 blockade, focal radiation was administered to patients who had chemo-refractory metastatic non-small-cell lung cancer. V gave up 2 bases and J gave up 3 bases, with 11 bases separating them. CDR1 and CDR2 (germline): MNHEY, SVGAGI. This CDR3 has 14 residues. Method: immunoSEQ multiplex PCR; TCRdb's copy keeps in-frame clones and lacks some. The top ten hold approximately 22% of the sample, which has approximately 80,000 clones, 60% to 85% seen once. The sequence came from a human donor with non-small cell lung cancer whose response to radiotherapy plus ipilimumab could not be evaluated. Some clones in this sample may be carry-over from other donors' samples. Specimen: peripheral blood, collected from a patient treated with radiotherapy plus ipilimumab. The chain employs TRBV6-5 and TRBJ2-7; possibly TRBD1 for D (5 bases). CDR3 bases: TGTGCCAGCAGTTACGCGATCCAGGGCTACGAGCAGTACTTC. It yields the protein CASSYAIQGYEQYF.